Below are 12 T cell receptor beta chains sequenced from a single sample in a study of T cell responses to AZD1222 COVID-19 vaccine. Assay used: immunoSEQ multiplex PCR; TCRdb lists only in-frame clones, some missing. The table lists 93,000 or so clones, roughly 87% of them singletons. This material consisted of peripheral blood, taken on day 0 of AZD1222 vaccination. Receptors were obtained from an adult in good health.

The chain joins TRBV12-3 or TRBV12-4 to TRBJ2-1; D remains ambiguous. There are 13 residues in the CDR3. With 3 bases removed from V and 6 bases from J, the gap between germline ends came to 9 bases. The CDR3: CASSLSLSNEQFF. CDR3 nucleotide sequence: TGTGCCAGCAGTTTGTCCTTAAGCAATGAGCAGTTCTTC.

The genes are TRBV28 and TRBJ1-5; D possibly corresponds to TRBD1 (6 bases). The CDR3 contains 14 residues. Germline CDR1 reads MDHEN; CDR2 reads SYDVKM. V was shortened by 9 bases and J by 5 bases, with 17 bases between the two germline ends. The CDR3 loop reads CASLLGGWDQPQHF. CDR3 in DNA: TGTGCCAGTCTTTTAGGGGGATGGGATCAGCCCCAGCATTTT.

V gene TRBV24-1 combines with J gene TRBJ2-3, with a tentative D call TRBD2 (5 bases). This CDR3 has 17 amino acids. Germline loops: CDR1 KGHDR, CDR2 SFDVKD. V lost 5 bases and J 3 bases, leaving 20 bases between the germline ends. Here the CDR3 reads CATSGKGEGIYTDTQYF. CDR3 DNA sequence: TGTGCCACCAGTGGCAAAGGAGAGGGTATTTATACAGATACGCAGTATTTT.

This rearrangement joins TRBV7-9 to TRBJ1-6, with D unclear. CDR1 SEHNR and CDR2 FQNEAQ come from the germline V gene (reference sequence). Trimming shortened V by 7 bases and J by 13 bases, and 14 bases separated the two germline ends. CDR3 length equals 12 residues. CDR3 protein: CASTPSRGPLHF. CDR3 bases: TGTGCCAGCACCCCATCTAGAGGGCCCCTCCACTTT.

In DNA, the CDR3 is TGTGCCAGCAGCTCCCGGGACAGGGGGCAAGAGACCCAGTACTTC. It translates to CASSSRDRGQETQYF. The chain links TRBV13 to TRBJ2-5, with 11 bases aligning to TRBD1. With V trimmed by 4 bases and J by 2 bases, 3 bases remained unmatched. Per germline, CDR1 PRHDT and CDR2 FYEKMQ (reference sequence). CDR3 length: 15 residues.

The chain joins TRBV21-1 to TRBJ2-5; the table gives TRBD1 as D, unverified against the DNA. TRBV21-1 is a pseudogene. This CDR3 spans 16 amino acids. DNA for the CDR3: TGTGCCAGCAGCCAATCCGGGACAGCGTACCAAGAGACCCAGTACTTC. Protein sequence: CASSQSGTAYQETQYF.

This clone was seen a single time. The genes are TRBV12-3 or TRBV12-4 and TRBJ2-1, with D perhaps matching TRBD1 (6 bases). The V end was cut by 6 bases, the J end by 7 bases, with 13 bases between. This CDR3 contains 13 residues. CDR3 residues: CASRRAGANEQFF. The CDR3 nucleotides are TGTGCCAGCAGAAGGGCAGGGGCGAATGAGCAGTTCTTC.

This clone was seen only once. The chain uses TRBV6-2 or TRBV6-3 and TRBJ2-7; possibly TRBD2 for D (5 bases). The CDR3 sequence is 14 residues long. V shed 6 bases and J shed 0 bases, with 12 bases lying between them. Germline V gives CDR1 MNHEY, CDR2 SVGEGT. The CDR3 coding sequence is TGTGCCAGCAGCGAAGGACTGGACTCCTACGAGCAGTACTTC. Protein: CASSEGLDSYEQYF.

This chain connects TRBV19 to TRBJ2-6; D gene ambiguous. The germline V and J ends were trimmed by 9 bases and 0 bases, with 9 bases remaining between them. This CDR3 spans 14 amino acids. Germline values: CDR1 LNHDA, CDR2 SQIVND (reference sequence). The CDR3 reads CASEQNSGANVLTF. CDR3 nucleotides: TGTGCCAGCGAACAGAACTCTGGGGCCAACGTCCTGACTTTC.

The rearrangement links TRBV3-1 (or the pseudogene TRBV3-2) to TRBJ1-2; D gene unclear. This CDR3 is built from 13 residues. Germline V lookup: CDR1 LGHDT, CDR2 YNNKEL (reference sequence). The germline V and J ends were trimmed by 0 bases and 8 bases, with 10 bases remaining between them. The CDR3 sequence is CASSQDFRAGYTF. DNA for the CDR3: TGTGCCAGCAGCCAAGATTTCCGAGCGGGCTACACCTTC.

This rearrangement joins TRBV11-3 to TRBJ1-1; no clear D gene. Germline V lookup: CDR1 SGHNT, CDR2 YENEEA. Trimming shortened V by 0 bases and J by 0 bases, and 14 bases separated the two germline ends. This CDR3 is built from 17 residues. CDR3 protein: CASSLDVGWTMNTEAFF. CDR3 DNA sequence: TGTGCCAGCAGCTTAGATGTCGGGTGGACCATGAACACTGAAGCTTTCTTT.

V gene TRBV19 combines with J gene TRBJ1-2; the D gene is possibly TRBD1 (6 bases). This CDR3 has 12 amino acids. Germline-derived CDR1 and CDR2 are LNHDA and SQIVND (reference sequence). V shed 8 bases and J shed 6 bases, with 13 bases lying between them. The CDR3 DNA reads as TGTGCCAGTTTGGAGGGGGGAAATGGCTACACCTTC. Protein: CASLEGGNGYTF.